This T cell receptor beta chain came from a study of CD8 T cells in Susac syndrome. Trimming left V 3 bases short and J 7 bases short, with 16 bases between. This CDR3 is 15 amino acids long. Germline CDR1 SGHRS, CDR2 YFSETQ. General study results and limits: A handful of Susac-specific public clones appeared in CD8+ TEMRA repertoires, and 15 to 20 in total CD8+ repertoires.

cDNA came from about 0.5 to 1 ug RNA primed by random hexamers. TCR beta CDR3 was amplified by immunoSEQ multiplex PCR. This amplification extended across 54 Vbeta and 13 Jbeta segments. TCRdb called the immunoSEQ multiplex PCR reads again in MiXCR, with one record for every CDR3 protein. There are about 190,000 distinct CDR3 sequences in the sample; 95% occur only once, and about 0.15% lies in the top ten. Notes on this clonotype: Its matching antigen is unknown.

Sequenced input: CD8+ T cells from PBMCs. The sequence was collected from a human donor with Susac syndrome. The chain uses TRBV5-1 and TRBJ2-2; D call uncertain. CDR3 in DNA: TGCGCCAGCAGCTCTGCAGCATCAGGAAACGGGGAGCTGTTTTTT. Protein: CASSSAASGNGELFF. The complete variable domain, with remaining parts taken from reference TRBV5-1 and TRBJ2-2, reads KAGVTQTPRYLIKTRGQQVTLSCSPISGHRSVSWYQQTPGQGLQFLFEYFSETQRNKGNFPGRFSGRQFSNSRSEMNVSTLELGDSALYLCASSSAASGNGELFFGEGSRLTVL.